This is a list of T cell receptor beta chains from one sample in a study of CD8+CD57+ T cells in acquired aplastic anemia. Each CDR3 protein is one row after TCRdb ran MiXCR on the reads. The table has a few hundred thousand distinct CDR3 sequences, approximately 33% seen once. Material for sequencing was sorted CD4+, CD8+, or CD8+CD57+ T cells (not recorded which) from PBMCs. Source of these receptors: a human donor with aplastic anemia. CDR3s include the opening cysteine and the closing phenylalanine or tryptophan. The D gene is left open where the match is weak. Clone size, where shown, is once, few, many, or a class for clones that have expanded.

V	J	D	size	DNA	CDR3
TRBV7-8	TRBJ2-1	.	few	TGTGCCAGCAGCCCTAGGGAGAGCTCCTACAATGAGCAGTTCTTC	CASSPRESSYNEQFF
TRBV7-2	TRBJ2-1	TRBD2	.	TGTGCCAGCAGCTTTCAGCGGGGCGGCAATGAGCAGTTCTTC	CASSFQRGGNEQFF
TRBV19	TRBJ1-2	TRBD1	many	TGTGCCAGTAAGAGGACAGGGGGCATAGCTAACTATGGCTACACCTTC	CASKRTGGIANYGYTF
TRBV25-1	TRBJ1-2	.	.	TGTGCCAGCAGGGAGGGCCCGTGGGGCTACACCTTC	CASREGPWGYTF
TRBV24-1	TRBJ2-7	.	.	TGTGCCACCAGTGCCCAGGGAGCAGGTTACGAGCAGTACTTC	CATSAQGAGYEQYF
TRBV6-1	TRBJ2-7	.	.	TGTGCCAGCAGGATGACGGGATCTGCCTACGAGCAGTACTTC	CASRMTGSAYEQYF
TRBV19	TRBJ2-7	TRBD1	many	TGTGCCACCTCAACCCCGAGACAGGGCATTGGCTCCTACGAGCAGTACTTC	CATSTPRQGIGSYEQYF
TRBV20-1	TRBJ1-5	TRBD1	many	TGCAGTGCTGTACAGGGGGATAGCAATCAGCCCCAGCATTTT	CSAVQGDSNQPQHF
TRBV6-5	TRBJ2-7	.	.	TGTGCCAGCAGTTACGGTTCTAGCCCGAGCTCCTACGAGCAGTACTTC	CASSYGSSPSSYEQYF
TRBV24-1	TRBJ2-1	TRBD2	many	TGTGCCACCAGTGTTTCCGGGACTAGCGGGGTCGGAGAGCAGTTCTTC	CATSVSGTSGVGEQFF
TRBV28	TRBJ2-3	TRBD2	.	TGTGCCAGCAGTTTACCTAGCGGGAAAGGATTTGATACGCAGTATTTT	CASSLPSGKGFDTQYF
TRBV5-6	TRBJ2-7	TRBD1	few	TGTGCCAGCAGCCACCTGGCATATGACAGGGCGCCCTACGAGCAGTACTTC	CASSHLAYDRAPYEQYF
TRBV6-5	TRBJ2-7	TRBD1	many	TGTGCCAGCAGTTACGCGACAGGGGCATCCTACGAGCAGTACTTC	CASSYATGASYEQYF
TRBV14	TRBJ1-1	.	.	TGTGCCAGCAGCCAAGACGGCTCAGCTTTTAAGGAAGCTTTCTTT	CASSQDGSAFKEAFF
TRBV3-1	TRBJ1-2	TRBD1	few	TGTGCCAGCAGCCTATCCGACAGGGGCTTGGGTGGCTACACCTTC	CASSLSDRGLGGYTF
TRBV19	TRBJ1-5	.	many	TGTGCCAGTAGTTCACAACGGGACCGCTATGACGAGCCCCAGCATTTT	CASSSQRDRYDEPQHF
TRBV20-1	TRBJ1-2	.	many	TGCAGTGCCACGGACGGCGTAGGCTATGGCTACACCTTC	CSATDGVGYGYTF
TRBV15	TRBJ2-2	.	many	TGTGCCACCAGCAGAGAAAAAGGGTCCGGGGAGCTGTTTTTT	CATSREKGSGELFF
TRBV24-1	TRBJ2-3	TRBD1	many	TGTGCCACCAGTGATTCCGGCAGGGGGAAGGATACGCAGTATTTT	CATSDSGRGKDTQYF
TRBV11-2	TRBJ1-6	.	many	TGTGCCAGCAGCTTAGAACAGGTTCGGAATTCACCCCTCCACTTT	CASSLEQVRNSPLHF
TRBV3-1	TRBJ2-1	TRBD2	.	TGTGCCAGCAGCCAAATGCTAGCGGGAGGGCCCGGTGAGCAGTTCTTC	CASSQMLAGGPGEQFF
TRBV5-1	TRBJ2-3	TRBD2	few	TGCGCCAGCAGCCTTACTAGCGGGAACACAGATGCGCAGTATTTT	CASSLTSGNTDAQYF
TRBV5-8	TRBJ2-7	.	many	TGTGCCAGCAGATCCGGATACGAGCAGTACTTC	CASRSGYEQYF
TRBV15	TRBJ1-6	.	.	TGTGCCACCAGCAGCCAAGGACTTGGAGATTCACCCCTCCACTTT	CATSSQGLGDSPLHF